The 17 T cell receptor beta chains below were found in one sample sequenced in a study of T cells after yellow fever vaccination (dated by TCRdb to between 2019 and 2020). The treatment or condition label, read with the paper, signifies: live attenuated yellow fever vaccine strain. The library was produced with 5' RACE. These reads were obtained on an Illumina HiSeq 2500. TCRdb passed the public sequencing reads through fastp at Q25 and MiXCR, retaining productive beta sequences. For every CDR3 protein sequence, its rows merge into one entry that carries the most common genes and DNA. The sample table holds some 300,000 distinct CDR3 sequences, of which roughly 8.4% were seen once. The ten largest clones represent 17% of the sample. The sample in question was PBMCs, obtained about 49 days after the first yellow fever vaccination. These receptors came from a man in his late teens or twenties who received the YFV17D yellow fever vaccine.

This clonotype was found a few times. The V call is TRBV18, the J call TRBJ1-1; D is uncertain. V dropped 7 bases and J dropped 6 bases, with 18 bases sitting between them. CDR1 and CDR2 (germline): KGHSH, LQKENI. The CDR3 extends over 14 amino acids. For the CDR3, the DNA is TGTGCCAGCTTGTACGTTACTCTTATGGCTGAAGCTTTCTTT. Translating it yields CASLYVTLMAEAFF.

This sequence joins TRBV12-3 or TRBV12-4 and TRBJ2-3, with D possibly matching TRBD2 (5 bases). The CDR3 is 15 amino acids. V lost 6 bases to trimming and J lost 3 bases, with 16 bases between them. As DNA, the CDR3 is TGTGCCAGCAGCCCTAACTTAGCGAGGACAGATACGCAGTATTTT. It is translated as CASSPNLARTDTQYF.

This clonotype was counted between two and nine times. The V call is TRBV20-1, the J call TRBJ2-3; no clear D gene. The germline V gene encodes CDR1 DFQATT and CDR2 SNEGSKA (reference sequence). The CDR3 runs to 15 residues. Trimming took off 3 bases at V and 1 base at J, with 14 bases between the two ends. DNA for the CDR3: TGCAGTGCTAGGGATGCCCCAAAGGGCACAGATACGCAGTATTTT. It translates to CSARDAPKGTDTQYF.

Written as DNA, the CDR3 is TGCAGTGCTAGAGAAACAGCAACCTACGAGCAGTACGTC. This encodes CSARETATYEQYV. V gene TRBV20-1 combines with J gene TRBJ2-7; D remains ambiguous. Germline values: CDR1 DFQATT, CDR2 SNEGSKA (reference sequence). The V end was cut by 0 bases, the J end by 2 bases, with 8 bases between. CDR3 size: 13 residues.

CDR3 sequence reads: CSARDTVGLPNYGYTF. CDR3 bases: TGCAGTGCTAGAGATACAGTCGGCCTACCTAACTATGGCTACACCTTC. The rearrangement joins TRBV20-1 to TRBJ1-2, with no clear D. This CDR3 region has 16 residues. Per the germline V gene, CDR1 is DFQATT and CDR2 is SNEGSKA (reference sequence). Trimming pared 0 bases from V and 0 bases from J, leaving 14 bases between.

The rearrangement uses TRBV28 and TRBJ2-2; 10 bases are shared with TRBD2. Trimming at V came to 7 bases and at J to 0 bases, leaving 11 bases not matched to a gene. The CDR3 is made up of 18 amino acids. Germline V gene sequence: CDR1 MDHEN, CDR2 SYDVKM. CDR3 loop: CASTQTLTSGANTGELFF. The CDR3 nucleotides read TGTGCCAGCACCCAGACCCTCACTAGCGGGGCGAACACCGGGGAGCTGTTTTTT.

This clonotype was seen more than once but under ten times. The gene calls are TRBV10-3 and TRBJ2-5; the D gene is possibly TRBD1 (5 bases). Germline V lookup: CDR1 ENHRY, CDR2 SYGVKD. Deletions cut 2 bases from V and 1 base from J, with 8 bases between. This CDR3 is 14 amino acids long. In DNA form, the CDR3 reads TGTGCCATCAGTGAGAGTAGGGGCCAAGAGACCCAGTACTTC. This codes for CAISESRGQETQYF.

In its sample, this clonotype was seen many times. As DNA, the CDR3 is TGTGCCAGCAGCTTAGGTGCCAGGGAGGAACTAGCGGGAGCCAGCACAGATACGCAGTATTTT. Protein sequence: CASSLGAREELAGASTDTQYF. This chain links TRBV7-6 with TRBJ2-3, with 11 bases that match TRBD2. Trimming removed 1 base from V and 0 bases from J; junction bases left unmatched: 15. CDR1 and CDR2 from the germline V gene are SGHVS and FNYEAQ. The CDR3 covers 21 residues.

This clonotype has only a few counts. This chain uses TRBV27 with TRBJ2-7; tentatively, D is TRBD2 (5 bases). CDR1 and CDR2 from the germline V gene are MNHEY and SMNVEV (reference sequence). The CDR3 spans 14 residues. Trimming shortened V by 3 bases and J by 2 bases, and 11 bases separated the two germline ends. CDR3 coding DNA: TGTGCCAGCAGTTTGCGGGTTGGCACCTACGAGCAGTACTTC. Translated, it gives CASSLRVGTYEQYF.

CDR3 sequence reads: CASSLAIDEQFF. The CDR3 DNA reads TGCGCCAGCAGCTTGGCCATAGATGAGCAGTTCTTC. The chain is built from TRBV5-1 and TRBJ2-1, with D hard to call. The CDR3 runs to 12 residues. Germline V gene lookup returns CDR1 SGHRS and CDR2 YFSETQ. The germline V and J ends were trimmed by 0 bases and 8 bases, with 6 bases remaining between them. The entire variable domain, with the rest obtained from reference TRBV5-1 and TRBJ2-1, is as follows: KAGVTQTPRYLIKTRGQQVTLSCSPISGHRSVSWYQQTPGQGLQFLFEYFSETQRNKGNFPGRFSGRQFSNSRSEMNVSTLELGDSALYLCASSLAIDEQFFGPGTRLTVL.

This clonotype has a handful of counts. The V gene is TRBV6-2 or TRBV6-3, the J gene TRBJ2-2, with D perhaps TRBD2 (5 bases). Germline V gene sequence: CDR1 MNHEY, CDR2 SVGEGT. The CDR3 runs to 15 residues. The germline V and J ends were trimmed by 2 bases and 3 bases, with 10 bases remaining between them. CDR3: CASSYRESDTGELFF. Here the CDR3 DNA reads TGTGCCAGCAGTTACAGGGAGTCGGACACCGGGGAGCTGTTTTTT.

This clonotype was observed many times. The chain combines TRBV6-2 or TRBV6-3 with TRBJ2-6, with D tentatively TRBD1 (5 bases). The germline gives CDR1 MNHEY, CDR2 SVGEGT. V dropped 2 bases and J dropped 1 base, with 6 bases sitting between them. This CDR3 is 15 amino acids long. This CDR3 is CASSYRQSGANVLTF. DNA of the CDR3: TGTGCCAGCAGTTACAGACAGTCTGGGGCCAACGTCCTGACTTTC.

This clonotype was seen more than once but under ten times. V is TRBV23-1 and J is TRBJ2-5; D remains ambiguous. TRBV23-1 is given ORF status, its function remaining uncertain. The V and J ends lost 7 bases and 5 bases respectively, with 11 bases between them. This CDR3 is built from 12 residues. This CDR3 is CASNPGGETQYF. In DNA form, the CDR3 reads TGCGCCAGCAATCCAGGCGGTGAGACCCAGTACTTC.

On this clonotype itself: Compared with germline, one end of the junction differs, possibly owing to a read error. The chain employs TRBV4-2 and TRBJ2-3, with D unresolved. The CDR3 covers 13 residues. CDR1 is LGHNA, CDR2 YNFKEQ, per germline. DNA of the CDR3: TGTGCCAGGAGCCCCGAGCGCCTAGATACGCAGTATTTT. Amino acid sequence: CARSPERLDTQYF.

This clonotype has a handful of counts. This rearrangement joins TRBV10-3 to TRBJ2-7; 9 nucleotides agree with TRBD1. This CDR3 region has 13 residues. The germline gives CDR1 ENHRY, CDR2 SYGVKD. With V trimmed by 8 bases and J by 6 bases, 8 bases remained unmatched. The CDR3 region is CAIGSDRGGEQYF. The CDR3 DNA reads as TGTGCCATCGGGTCGGACAGGGGTGGCGAGCAGTACTTC.

There are many counts of this clonotype. The V call is TRBV6-1, the J call TRBJ1-1; a weak D match, TRBD1 (6 bases). The CDR3 totals 15 residues. V was shortened by 5 bases and J by 1 base, with 14 bases between the two germline ends. Looked up from germline, CDR1 is MNHNS and CDR2 is SASEGT. The CDR3 reads CASSRPGAGNTEAFF. CDR3 DNA: TGTGCCAGCAGTCGACCGGGGGCTGGGAACACTGAAGCTTTCTTT.

Only a few counts were recorded for this clonotype. This sequence joins TRBV20-1 and TRBJ2-3; 8 bases are shared with TRBD1. The CDR3 runs 14 residues. J gave up 4 bases and V 7 bases, and 10 bases lay outside the gene matches. Per germline, CDR1 DFQATT and CDR2 SNEGSKA (reference sequence). As DNA, the CDR3 is TGCAGTGTACCCCCCGGACAGGGTGCAGATACGCAGTATTTT. Its protein product is CSVPPGQGADTQYF.